The next 20 T cell receptor beta chains were all read from a single sample in a study of blood T cell repertoires in COVID-19. Data came from immunoSEQ multiplex PCR; TCRdb stores just in-frame clones and leaves some out. In the table there are 280,000 or so clones, nearly 90% of which are singletons. The sequencing sample was made of PBMCs or T cells enriched from blood (not recorded which). The origin of the receptors is a woman aged 18 to 35 with acute COVID-19.

This chain joins TRBV6-5 and TRBJ2-1; possible D gene TRBD2, 6 bases. Trimming removed 7 bases from V and 0 bases from J, with 10 bases in between. From germline, CDR1 is MNHEY and CDR2 SVGAGI. The CDR3 spans 14 residues. Here the CDR3 reads CASTTGDSYNEQFF. CDR3 DNA sequence: TGTGCCAGCACGACGGGAGACTCCTACAATGAGCAGTTCTTC.

The genes are TRBV19 and TRBJ2-5, with 7 bases lining up with TRBD1. Germline-derived CDR1 and CDR2 are LNHDA and SQIVND (reference sequence). CDR3 length equals 18 residues. Trimming took 6 bases from V and 5 from J; bases not matched to a gene: 21. The CDR3 sequence: CASSPQQGWFRSVETQYF. The CDR3 nucleotides read TGTGCCAGTAGCCCTCAACAGGGGTGGTTTCGCAGCGTGGAGACCCAGTACTTC.

This clone has only a few counts. The chain recombines TRBV12-3 or TRBV12-4 with TRBJ1-2; D unresolved. Trimming took off 6 bases at V and 4 bases at J, with 6 bases between the two ends. The CDR3 is 11 amino acids. The DNA of the CDR3 is TGTGCCAGCAGCGGAGTCTATGGCTACACCTTC. It specifies CASSGVYGYTF.

This clone was found a few times. The chain links TRBV6-1 to TRBJ2-7; 12 nucleotides match TRBD2. The CDR3 spans 15 residues. Germline V gene data show CDR1 as MNHNS and CDR2 as SASEGT. V trimming: 3 bases; J trimming: 0 bases; junction bases outside the gene matches: 0. The CDR3 sequence: CASSETSGSSYEQYF. For the CDR3, the DNA is TGTGCCAGCAGTGAGACTAGCGGGAGCTCCTACGAGCAGTACTTC.

The chain carries TRBV30 and TRBJ2-3; 7 nucleotides match TRBD2. The CDR3 loop spans 16 amino acids. Germline trimming cut 3 bases from V and 2 bases from J; bases unmatched to any gene: 11. Per germline, CDR1 GTSNPN and CDR2 SVGIG (reference sequence). Written as DNA, the CDR3 is TGTGCCTGGAGCGACCCCTATCGGGAGGACACAGATACGCAGTATTTT. It specifies CAWSDPYREDTDTQYF.

The chain has TRBV19 and TRBJ1-6; possible D gene TRBD1, 6 bases. The CDR3 runs to 14 residues. Germline CDR1 and CDR2: LNHDA and SQIVND (reference sequence). Trimming removed 5 bases at V and 6 bases at J, with 11 bases between. The CDR3 nucleotides are TGTGCCAGTAGTCTTGGACAGATTAATTCACCCCTCCACTTT. It specifies CASSLGQINSPLHF.

The chain is built from TRBV12-3 or TRBV12-4 and TRBJ2-2, with a possible D match to TRBD2 (5 bases). Trimming shortened V by 6 bases and J by 6 bases, and 8 bases separated the two germline ends. The CDR3 is 12 residues long. CDR3 coding DNA: TGTGCCAGCAGCCTAGCTCCCGGGGAGCTGTTTTTT. Translated: CASSLAPGELFF.

The table lists this clone with a few counts. The rearrangement uses TRBV27 and TRBJ1-2; 7 bases map to TRBD1. J lost 6 bases, V lost 5 bases, and 6 bases had no gene match. CDR1 is MNHEY and CDR2 is SMNVEV in the germline V gene (reference sequence). The CDR3 length is 13 residues. CDR3 sequence (DNA): TGTGCCAGCAGTGGCAGGGGGAAGGATGGCTACACCTTC. Encoded protein: CASSGRGKDGYTF.

The V and J genes are TRBV7-8 and TRBJ1-6; TRBD1 might be the D (5 bases). Germline V gene data show CDR1 as SGHVS and CDR2 as FQNEAQ. The CDR3 is 19 amino acids. V was clipped by 3 bases and J by 9 bases, with 27 bases between them. The CDR3 loop reads CASSFGLKGANQQGSPLHF. CDR3 bases: TGTGCCAGCAGCTTTGGTCTAAAAGGGGCGAATCAGCAAGGTTCACCCCTCCACTTT.

Only one count was recorded for this clone. V and J are TRBV19 and TRBJ2-2; weak D call: TRBD1 (6 bases). Trimming took off 8 bases at V and 3 bases at J, with 10 bases between the two ends. CDR3 length: 13 amino acids. The V gene's germline CDR1 is LNHDA and CDR2 SQIVND (reference sequence). The CDR3 region is CASEQGYTGELFF. CDR3 bases: TGTGCCAGTGAACAGGGTTACACCGGGGAGCTGTTTTTT.

The CDR3 loop is CASSLRGLDTDTQYF. DNA of the CDR3: TGTGCCAGCAGTCTTAGGGGGTTGGACACAGATACGCAGTATTTT. This chain links TRBV28 with TRBJ2-3, with a tentative D call TRBD1 (6 bases). There are 15 residues in the CDR3. V dropped 5 bases and J dropped 2 bases, with 14 bases sitting between them. Per the germline V gene, CDR1 is MDHEN and CDR2 is SYDVKM.

Worth noting for this clone: Distinct nucleotide sequences in the sample also encode this CDR3. V is TRBV4-3 and J is TRBJ2-1; TRBD2 matches 9 bases. Trimming removed 4 bases from V and 3 bases from J; junction bases left unmatched: 4. Germline V gene lookup returns CDR1 LGHNA and CDR2 YSLEER. The CDR3 is 15 residues long. CDR3: CASSPGLALYNEQFF. The CDR3, as DNA: TGCGCCAGCAGCCCAGGACTAGCGCTCTACAATGAGCAGTTCTTC.

The chain employs TRBV19 and TRBJ1-1; 10 nucleotides agree with TRBD1. This CDR3 is 17 amino acids long. With 7 bases clipped from V and 0 bases from J, the junction kept 11 bases outside the gene matches. Germline V gene lookup returns CDR1 LNHDA and CDR2 SQIVND (reference sequence). In nucleotides, the CDR3 is TGTGCCAGTACCAAAGGACAGGGGGGATCGGTGAACACTGAAGCTTTCTTT. Protein product: CASTKGQGGSVNTEAFF.

The J gene is TRBJ1-5, the V gene TRBV4-2; D gene uncertain. The V and J ends lost 1 base and 9 bases respectively, with 22 bases between them. The CDR3 totals 17 residues. Germline-derived CDR1 and CDR2 are LGHNA and YNFKEQ. The CDR3 here is CASSQGGGEGGFGPQHF. CDR3 DNA: TGTGCCAGCAGCCAAGGGGGTGGGGAGGGAGGTTTTGGGCCCCAGCATTTT.

The chain links TRBV3-1 (or the pseudogene TRBV3-2) to TRBJ2-7; 9 bases are shared with TRBD2. This CDR3 is built from 14 residues. V lost 2 bases and J lost 6; bases outside the gene matches: 5. CDR1 and CDR2 from the germline V gene are LGHDT and YNNKEL (reference sequence). The CDR3 is CASSQLAGEGEQYF. The CDR3 bases are TGTGCCAGCAGCCAATTAGCGGGAGAAGGCGAGCAGTACTTC.

The gene calls are TRBV6-5 and TRBJ1-1; D not certain. This CDR3 has 16 residues. V was shortened by 0 bases and J by 0 bases, with 11 bases between the two germline ends. Germline CDR1 is MNHEY and CDR2 is SVGAGI. The CDR3 sequence is CASSYSFLQMNTEAFF. The CDR3 DNA follows: TGTGCCAGCAGTTACTCGTTTTTGCAGATGAACACTGAAGCTTTCTTT.

This clone was detected once. The chain joins TRBV2 to TRBJ2-3, with 10 bases fitting TRBD2. The CDR3 loop spans 15 amino acids. Trimming cost V 6 bases and J 6 bases; bases outside gene matches: 9. Germline CDR1 is SNHLY and CDR2 is FYNNEI. In DNA, the CDR3 is TGTGCCAGCAGGGGACTAGCGTATGTCGGGGATACGCAGTATTTT. Its translation is CASRGLAYVGDTQYF.

The chain employs TRBV18 and TRBJ2-1, with 10 positions matching TRBD2. V shed 3 bases, J shed 5 bases, and the junction held 4 bases outside the gene matches. This CDR3 spans 15 amino acids. Germline-derived CDR1 and CDR2 are KGHSH and LQKENI. CDR3 DNA: TGTGCCAGCTCACCGAGGACTAGCGGTCACAATGAGCAGTTCTTC. This gives the protein CASSPRTSGHNEQFF.

The chain recombines TRBV27 with TRBJ2-2; D uncertain. V shed 7 bases and J shed 4 bases, with 13 bases lying between them. The CDR3 has 14 amino acids. CDR1 MNHEY and CDR2 SMNVEV come from the germline V gene (reference sequence). CDR3 region: CASTTTLSTGELFF. The DNA for the CDR3 is TGTGCCAGCACTACCACTCTGTCCACCGGGGAGCTGTTTTTT.

The chain uses TRBV2 and TRBJ1-2, with 7 bases aligning to TRBD1. Germline V gene lookup returns CDR1 SNHLY and CDR2 FYNNEI. Trimming cost V 5 bases and J 4 bases; bases outside gene matches: 19. The CDR3 covers 18 residues. Written as DNA, the CDR3 is TGTGCCAGCAGTCCTAAATCCCCCCGGACAGGTTACCCCTATGGCTACACCTTC. It translates to CASSPKSPRTGYPYGYTF.